Listed below are T cell receptor beta chains from one sample, sequenced in a study of T cell responses to AZD1222 COVID-19 vaccine. TCRdb's copy holds only in-frame clones and misses some; the assay was immunoSEQ multiplex PCR. The sample contains about 130,000 clones, approximately 95% of which appear only once. The material sequenced was peripheral blood, taken 28 days after the second AZD1222 dose. The receptor set was obtained from an adult who received the AZD1222 COVID-19 vaccine. Both conserved end residues are part of each CDR3. The D gene is left open where the match is weak. The size of a clone is reported for some rows only, either as once, few or many, or as a class for expanded clones.

TRBJ1-2 once - TRBV3-1/TRBV3-2 CASSHPGHHYGYTF TGTGCCAGCAGCCACCCGGGACACCACTATGGCTACACCTTC
TRBJ2-2 - - TRBV9 CASSVADGTTNTGELFF TGTGCCAGCAGCGTAGCGGACGGGACAACGAACACCGGGGAGCTGTTTTTT
TRBJ2-5 - - TRBV11-1 CASSHGGRWQETQYF TGTGCCAGCAGCCATGGAGGCAGATGGCAAGAGACCCAGTACTTC
TRBJ2-1 - - TRBV5-5 CASSLWLSRGHLF TGTGCCAGCAGCTTGTGGTTGTCGAGGGGTCACCTCTTC
TRBJ1-2 - - TRBV6-5 CASSPIPLAVGDF TGTGCCAGCAGTCCGATTCCCTTGGCAGTGGGGGACTTC
TRBJ2-2 - TRBD2 TRBV7-3 CASSAQLAGGPLGTGELFF TGTGCCAGCAGCGCTCAACTAGCGGGGGGCCCTTTAGGGACCGGGGAGCTGTTTTTT
TRBJ2-1 - TRBD2 TRBV4-2 CASKKGTSGSGEQFF TGTGCCAGCAAAAAAGGGACTAGCGGATCGGGTGAGCAGTTCTTC
TRBJ2-2 few TRBD1 TRBV2 CASSTPTGTGVTGELFF TGTGCCAGCAGTACCCCCACCGGGACAGGGGTGACCGGGGAGCTGTTTTTT
TRBJ2-7 - - TRBV27 CASSSGPGYEQYF TGTGCCAGCAGTTCCGGGCCAGGCTACGAGCAGTACTTC
TRBJ1-4 - TRBD1 TRBV30 CAWSAGGRGNEKLFF TGTGCCTGGAGTGCAGGGGGCAGGGGTAATGAAAAACTGTTTTTT
TRBJ2-5 - TRBD1 TRBV4-3 CASSQDWGQAETQYF TGCGCCAGCAGCCAAGATTGGGGACAGGCGGAGACCCAGTACTTC
TRBJ1-2 - - TRBV18 CASSPSMSAGYTF TGTGCCAGCTCACCCTCGATGTCCGCAGGCTACACCTTC
TRBJ2-1 - - TRBV10-3 CAISESSDPAFF TGTGCCATCAGTGAGTCCAGCGACCCAGCGTTCTTC
TRBJ1-5 - - TRBV6-1 CASSEALRQGNKPQHF TGTGCCAGCAGTGAAGCGCTTCGGCAGGGTAATAAGCCCCAGCATTTT
TRBJ1-3 few - TRBV12-2 CASRLRTAGNTIYF TGTGCAAGTCGCTTAAGGACGGCTGGAAACACCATATATTTT